This entry lists 7 T cell receptor beta chains sequenced from one sample in a study of T cells in Graves' hyperthyroidism and ophthalmopathy. TCR beta CDR3 regions were amplified from RNA. HTBI primers were the set used in a first-round RT-PCR of the TCR CDR3. Each CDR3 protein is one row after TCRdb ran MiXCR on the multiplex PCR reads. The data contain around 340,000 distinct CDR3 sequences, about a sixth of them singletons. The sample consisted of blood. All receptors come from a woman between 25 and 40 years old with Graves' hyperthyroidism that later progressed to Graves' ophthalmopathy.

This clonotype has at least ten counts. The chain is built from TRBV18 and TRBJ2-5; TRBD2 matches at 12 bases. From germline, CDR1 is KGHSH and CDR2 LQKENI. The CDR3 runs to 18 residues. V dropped 3 bases and J dropped 5; count of bases not matched to a gene: 13. The CDR3 loop is CASSPGTSGRTAGETQYF. CDR3 bases: TGTGCCAGCTCACCGGGGACTAGCGGGCGAACCGCGGGGGAGACCCAGTACTTC.

This clonotype was counted many times. The rearrangement links TRBV7-8 to TRBJ2-2; D is undetermined. Trimming removed 1 base from V and 1 base from J, with 10 bases in between. This CDR3 spans 16 amino acids. The V gene's germline CDR1 is SGHVS and CDR2 FQNEAQ. The CDR3 DNA reads as TGTGCCAGCAGCTTAGGCTGGCTGGAGAACACCGGGGAGCTGTTTTTT. Translating it yields CASSLGWLENTGELFF.

V is TRBV2 and J is TRBJ1-1; TRBD1 aligns across 9 bases. Germline CDR1 is SNHLY and CDR2 is FYNNEI. V was clipped by 5 bases and J by 5 bases; unmatched bases: 12. CDR3 length equals 16 residues. CDR3 in DNA: TGTGCCAGCAGTCACGAATCGGACAGGGGTACGACTGAAGCTTTCTTT. Encoded protein: CASSHESDRGTTEAFF.

Ten or more counts support this clonotype. The chain recombines TRBV20-1 with TRBJ2-7; 10 bases match TRBD2. Germline CDR1 reads DFQATT; CDR2 reads SNEGSKA (reference sequence). Trimming removed 6 bases from V and 2 bases from J; junction bases left unmatched: 10. The CDR3 contains 15 residues. As DNA, the CDR3 is TGCAGTGCAGACCATGGACTAGCGGCCCCCTACGAGCAGTACTTC. Amino acid sequence: CSADHGLAAPYEQYF.

This clonotype was observed at least ten times. This sequence joins TRBV6-2 or TRBV6-3 and TRBJ2-7; TRBD1 matches at 7 bases. Germline V gene sequence: CDR1 MNHEY, CDR2 SVGEGT. Germline trimming cut 5 bases from V and 1 base from J; bases unmatched to any gene: 5. The CDR3 totals 14 residues. CDR3 sequence: CASSTRDSSYEQYF. CDR3 DNA sequence: TGTGCCAGCAGTACCCGGGACAGTTCCTACGAGCAGTACTTC.

The CDR3 protein is CASRSDRAGETQYF. Written as DNA, the CDR3 is TGTGCCAGCAGATCAGACAGGGCCGGAGAGACCCAGTACTTC. The gene calls are TRBV12-3 or TRBV12-4 and TRBJ2-5, with TRBD1 matching over 7 bases. The CDR3 contains 14 residues. The junction had 8 bases not matched to a gene; V was cut back by 6 bases and J by 4 bases.

The chain is built from TRBV12-5 and TRBJ1-1, with TRBD1 matching 10 bases. The germline V gene encodes CDR1 LGHNT and CDR2 FRNRAP. The CDR3 consists of 19 residues. J lost 3 bases, V lost 0 bases, and 13 bases had no gene match. In DNA, the CDR3 is TGTGCTAGTGGTTTGGTACTATTTCCGCGACAGGGGGCTGACACTGAAGCTTTCTTT. Translated, it gives CASGLVLFPRQGADTEAFF.